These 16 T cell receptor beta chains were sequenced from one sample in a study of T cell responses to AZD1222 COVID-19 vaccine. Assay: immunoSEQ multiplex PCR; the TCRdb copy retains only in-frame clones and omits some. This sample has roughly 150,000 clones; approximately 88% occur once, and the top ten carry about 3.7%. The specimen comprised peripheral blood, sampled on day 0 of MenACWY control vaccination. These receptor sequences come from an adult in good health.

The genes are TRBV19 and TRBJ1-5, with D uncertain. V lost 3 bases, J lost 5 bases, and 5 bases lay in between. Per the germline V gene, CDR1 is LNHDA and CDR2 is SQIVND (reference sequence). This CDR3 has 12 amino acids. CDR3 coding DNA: TGTGCCAGTAGTATTCAGGATCAGCCCCAGCATTTT. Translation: CASSIQDQPQHF. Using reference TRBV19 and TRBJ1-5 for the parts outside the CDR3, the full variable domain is DGGITQSPKYLFRKEGQNVTLSCEQNLNHDAMYWYRQDPGQGLRLIYYSQIVNDFQKGDIAEGYSVSREKKESFPLTVTSAQKNPTAFYLCASSIQDQPQHFGDGTRLSIL.

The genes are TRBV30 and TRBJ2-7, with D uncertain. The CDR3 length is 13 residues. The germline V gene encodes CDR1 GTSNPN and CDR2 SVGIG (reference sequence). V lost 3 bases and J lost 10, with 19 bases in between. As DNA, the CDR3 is TGTGCCTGGAGGGAGCATGCCGGGTCTTTCCAGTACTTC. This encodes CAWREHAGSFQYF.

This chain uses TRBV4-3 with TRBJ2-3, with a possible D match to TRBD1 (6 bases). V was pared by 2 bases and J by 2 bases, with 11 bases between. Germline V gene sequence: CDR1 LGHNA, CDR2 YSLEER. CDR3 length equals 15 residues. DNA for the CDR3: TGCGCCAGCAGCCAAACCGGGACACTCACAGATACGCAGTATTTT. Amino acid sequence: CASSQTGTLTDTQYF.

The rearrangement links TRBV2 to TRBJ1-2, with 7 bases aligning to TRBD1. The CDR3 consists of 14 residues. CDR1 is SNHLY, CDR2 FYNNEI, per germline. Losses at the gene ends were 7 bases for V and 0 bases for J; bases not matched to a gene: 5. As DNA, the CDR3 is TGTGCCAGCATTGGGGACAGCACTAACTATGGCTACACCTTC. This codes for CASIGDSTNYGYTF.

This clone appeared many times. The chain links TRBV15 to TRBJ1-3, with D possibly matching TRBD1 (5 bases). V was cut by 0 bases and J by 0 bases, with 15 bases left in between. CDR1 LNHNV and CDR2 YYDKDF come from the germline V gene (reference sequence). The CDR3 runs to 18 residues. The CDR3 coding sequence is TGTGCCACCAGCAGAGAACTCAGGACGGGGCCCTCTGGAAACACCATATATTTT. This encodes CATSRELRTGPSGNTIYF.

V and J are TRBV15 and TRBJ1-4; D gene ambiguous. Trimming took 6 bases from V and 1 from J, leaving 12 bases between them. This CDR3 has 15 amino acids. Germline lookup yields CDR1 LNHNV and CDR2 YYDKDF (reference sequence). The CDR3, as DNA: TGTGCCACCAGTTCTCACCTGGGAACTAATGAAAAACTGTTTTTT. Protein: CATSSHLGTNEKLFF. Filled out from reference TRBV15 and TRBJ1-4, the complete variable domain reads DAMVIQNPRYQVTQFGKPVTLSCSQTLNHNVMYWYQQKSSQAPKLLFHYYDKDFNNEADTPDNFQSRRPNTSFCFLDIRSPGLGDTAMYLCATSSHLGTNEKLFFGSGTQLSVL.

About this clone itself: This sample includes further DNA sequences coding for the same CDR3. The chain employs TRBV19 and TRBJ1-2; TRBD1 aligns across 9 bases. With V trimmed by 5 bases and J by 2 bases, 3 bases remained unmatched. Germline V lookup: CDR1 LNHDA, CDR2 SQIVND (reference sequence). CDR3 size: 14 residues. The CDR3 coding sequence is TGTGCCAGTAGTCCTGGGACAGGGAACTATGGCTACACCTTC. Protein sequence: CASSPGTGNYGYTF.

The CDR3 reads CASSFSVGLNTEAFF. DNA for the CDR3: TGTGCCAGCAGTTTTAGTGTAGGTTTGAACACTGAAGCTTTCTTT. The V gene is TRBV27, the J gene TRBJ1-1; D remains ambiguous. Looked up from germline, CDR1 is MNHEY and CDR2 is SMNVEV (reference sequence). Trimming took 3 bases from V and 0 from J, leaving 11 bases between them. CDR3 length equals 15 residues.

CDR3 in amino acids: CASMGGSNTGELFF. CDR3 DNA: TGTGCCAGCATGGGGGGGAGTAACACCGGGGAGCTGTTTTTT. J is TRBJ2-2 and V is TRBV6-6, with 7 nucleotides matching TRBD2. This CDR3 contains 14 residues. V trimming: 7 bases; J trimming: 2 bases; junction bases outside the gene matches: 4. Per the germline V gene, CDR1 is MNHNY and CDR2 is SVGAGI (reference sequence).

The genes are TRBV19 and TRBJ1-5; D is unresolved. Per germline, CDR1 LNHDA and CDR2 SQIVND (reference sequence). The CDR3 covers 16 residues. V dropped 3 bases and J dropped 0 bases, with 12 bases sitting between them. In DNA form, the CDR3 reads TGTGCCAGTAGTATTCGGACCGCCTCTAGCAATCAGCCCCAGCATTTT. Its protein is CASSIRTASSNQPQHF.

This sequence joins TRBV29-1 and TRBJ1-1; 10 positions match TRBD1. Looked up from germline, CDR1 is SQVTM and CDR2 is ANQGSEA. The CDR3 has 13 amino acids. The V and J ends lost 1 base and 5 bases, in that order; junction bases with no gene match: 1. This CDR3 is CSVEVGQGTEAFF. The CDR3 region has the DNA TGCAGCGTTGAAGTGGGACAGGGGACTGAAGCTTTCTTT.

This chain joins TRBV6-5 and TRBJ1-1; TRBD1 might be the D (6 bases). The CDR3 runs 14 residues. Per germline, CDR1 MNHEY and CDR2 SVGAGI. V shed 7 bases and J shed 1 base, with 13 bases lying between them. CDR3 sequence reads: CASTGGTRNTEAFF. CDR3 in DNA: TGTGCCAGCACCGGAGGGACAAGGAACACTGAAGCTTTCTTT.

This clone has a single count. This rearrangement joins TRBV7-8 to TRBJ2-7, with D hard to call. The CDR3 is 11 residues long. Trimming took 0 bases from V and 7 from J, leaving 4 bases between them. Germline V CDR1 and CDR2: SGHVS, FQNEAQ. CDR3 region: CASSLAREQYF. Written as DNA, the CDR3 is TGTGCCAGCAGCTTAGCCAGGGAGCAGTACTTC.

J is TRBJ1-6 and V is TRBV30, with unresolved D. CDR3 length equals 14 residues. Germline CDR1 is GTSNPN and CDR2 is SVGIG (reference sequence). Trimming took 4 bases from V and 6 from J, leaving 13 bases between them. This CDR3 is CAWKRAQFNSPLHF. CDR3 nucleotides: TGTGCCTGGAAAAGGGCACAGTTTAATTCACCCCTCCACTTT.

DNA for the CDR3: TGCGCCAGCAGTTTTGCCCAGGGGGTTCTTGTCACAGATACGCAGTATTTT. This translates into CASSFAQGVLVTDTQYF. The J gene is TRBJ2-3, the V gene TRBV5-1, with 7 bases identical to TRBD1. V lost 5 bases and J lost 2; bases outside the gene matches: 14. The CDR3 has 17 residues. Germline V gives CDR1 SGHRS, CDR2 YFSETQ.

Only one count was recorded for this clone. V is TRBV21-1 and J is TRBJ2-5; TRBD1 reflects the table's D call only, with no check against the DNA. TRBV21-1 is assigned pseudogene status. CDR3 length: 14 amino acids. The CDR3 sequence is CASSGDRGWETQYF. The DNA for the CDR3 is TGTGCCAGCAGCGGAGACAGGGGTTGGGAGACCCAGTACTTC.